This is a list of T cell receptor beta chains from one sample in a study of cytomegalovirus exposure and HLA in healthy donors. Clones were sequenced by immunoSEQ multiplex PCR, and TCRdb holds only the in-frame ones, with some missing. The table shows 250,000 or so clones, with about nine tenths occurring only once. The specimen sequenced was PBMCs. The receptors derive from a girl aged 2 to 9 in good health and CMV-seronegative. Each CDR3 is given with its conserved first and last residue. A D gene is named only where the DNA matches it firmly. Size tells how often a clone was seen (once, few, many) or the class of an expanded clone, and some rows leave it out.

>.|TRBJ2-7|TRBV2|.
CALGQGRYSSYEQYF
TGTGCCTTGGGGCAGGGAAGGTACAGCTCCTACGAGCAGTACTTC
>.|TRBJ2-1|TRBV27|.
CASGQPGYNEQFF
TGTGCCAGCGGACAACCAGGTTACAATGAGCAGTTCTTC
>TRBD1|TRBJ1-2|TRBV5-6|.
CASRTNRGNYGYTF
TGTGCCAGCAGAACTAACAGGGGCAACTATGGCTACACCTTC
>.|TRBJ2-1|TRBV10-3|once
CAISGGPRYNEQFF
TGTGCCATCAGTGGGGGCCCCCGCTACAATGAGCAGTTCTTC
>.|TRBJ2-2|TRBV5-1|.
CASSLSEANGFGELFF
TGCGCCAGCAGCTTGTCGGAGGCGAATGGTTTTGGGGAGCTGTTTTTT
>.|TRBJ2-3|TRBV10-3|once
CAISESGGGTPVDTQYF
TGTGCCATCAGTGAGTCCGGCGGGGGCACTCCCGTGGATACGCAGTATTTT
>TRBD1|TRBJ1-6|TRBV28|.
CASSLPSGGQSPLHF
TGTGCCAGCAGTTTACCGTCAGGGGGCCAATCACCCCTCCACTTT
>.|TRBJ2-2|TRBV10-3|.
CAISVEGANTGELFF
TGTGCCATCAGTGTTGAGGGGGCGAACACCGGGGAGCTGTTTTTT
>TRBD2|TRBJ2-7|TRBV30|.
CAWSGLQAGGPGYEQYF
TGTGCCTGGAGTGGACTCCAGGCGGGGGGTCCCGGCTACGAGCAGTACTTC
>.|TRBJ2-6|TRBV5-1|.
CASSPLTASGANVLTF
TGCGCCAGCAGCCCGCTGACAGCGTCTGGGGCCAACGTCCTGACTTTC
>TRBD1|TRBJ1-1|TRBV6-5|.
CASSSDRGYLGTEAFF
TGTGCCAGCAGTTCCGACAGGGGCTACCTTGGGACTGAAGCTTTCTTT
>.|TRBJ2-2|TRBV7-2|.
CASSLSGGSTGELFF
TGTGCCAGCAGCTTATCAGGGGGGAGCACCGGGGAGCTGTTTTTT
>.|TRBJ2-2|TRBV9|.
CASSVGNREEGELFF
TGTGCCAGCAGCGTAGGTAACAGGGAAGAGGGGGAGCTGTTTTTT
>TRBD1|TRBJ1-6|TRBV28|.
CASRTGTGVSPLHF
TGTGCCAGCAGAACCGGCACAGGGGTTTCACCCCTCCACTTT
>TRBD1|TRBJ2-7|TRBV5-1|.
CASSSVRTGDTYEQYF
TGCGCCAGCAGCTCCGTACGGACAGGGGATACCTACGAGCAGTACTTC
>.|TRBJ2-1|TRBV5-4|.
CASSPRWGGANNEQFF
TGTGCCAGCAGCCCGCGTTGGGGGGGGGCCAACAATGAGCAGTTCTTC
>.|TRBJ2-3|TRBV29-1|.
CSVDGTDTQYF
TGCAGCGTTGACGGCACAGATACGCAGTATTTT
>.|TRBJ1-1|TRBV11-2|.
CASSYTVTVTNTEAFF
TGTGCCAGCAGCTACACAGTAACTGTAACGAACACTGAAGCTTTCTTT
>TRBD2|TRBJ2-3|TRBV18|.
CASSPKTSADTQYF
TGTGCCAGCTCACCAAAGACTAGCGCAGATACGCAGTATTTT
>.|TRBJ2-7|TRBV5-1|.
CASSPGEGSSSYEQYF
TGCGCCAGCAGCCCCGGCGAGGGTTCAAGCTCCTACGAGCAGTACTTC
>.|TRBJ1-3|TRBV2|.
CASRSAGAGNTIYF
TGTGCCAGCAGGTCGGCGGGGGCTGGAAACACCATATATTTT
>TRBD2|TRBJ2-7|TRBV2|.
CASKLAGGYEQYF
TGTGCCAGCAAGCTAGCGGGAGGGTACGAGCAGTACTTC
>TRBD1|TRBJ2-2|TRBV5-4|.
CASSLLQGAVGELFF
TGTGCCAGCAGCTTATTGCAGGGGGCAGTCGGGGAGCTGTTTTTT
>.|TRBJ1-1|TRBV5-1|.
CASISQPGVGAEAFF
TGCGCCAGCATCTCGCAACCGGGGGTGGGGGCTGAAGCTTTCTTT
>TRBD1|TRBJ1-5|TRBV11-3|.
CASSGKDRGHQPQHF
TGTGCCAGCAGCGGGAAGGACAGGGGGCATCAGCCCCAGCATTTT
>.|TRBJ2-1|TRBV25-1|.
CASSESVVAYHNEQFF
TGTGCCAGCAGTGAATCCGTAGTAGCGTACCACAATGAGCAGTTCTTC
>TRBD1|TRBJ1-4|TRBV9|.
CASSDSGQGEEKLFF
TGTGCCAGCAGCGACTCTGGACAGGGGGAAGAAAAACTGTTTTTT
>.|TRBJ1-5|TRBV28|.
CASSSNDYSNQPQHF
TGTGCCAGCAGTTCTAACGACTATAGCAATCAGCCCCAGCATTTT
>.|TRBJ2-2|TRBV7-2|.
CASSTLSVGELFF
TGTGCCAGCAGCACTCTGAGCGTGGGGGAGCTGTTTTTT
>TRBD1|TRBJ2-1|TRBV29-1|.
CSVLTGEFYNEQFF
TGCAGCGTTTTGACAGGGGAGTTTTACAATGAGCAGTTCTTC
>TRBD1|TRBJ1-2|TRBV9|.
CASSERTGNYGYTF
TGTGCCAGCAGCGAAAGGACAGGGAACTATGGCTACACCTTC
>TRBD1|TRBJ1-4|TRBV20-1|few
CSVSGTDVF
TGCAGTGTTTCCGGGACAGACGTTTTT
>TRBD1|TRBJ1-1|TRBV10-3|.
CAINGQGGSTEAFF
TGTGCCATCAACGGACAGGGCGGGAGCACTGAAGCTTTCTTT
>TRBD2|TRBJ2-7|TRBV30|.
CAIGRGILEQYF
TGTGCCATTGGGCGGGGGATCCTCGAGCAGTACTTC
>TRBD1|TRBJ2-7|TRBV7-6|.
CASSPGTGPYEQYF
TGTGCCAGCAGCCCCGGGACAGGCCCGTACGAGCAGTACTTC
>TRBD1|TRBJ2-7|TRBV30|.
CAWKQGAGEQYF
TGTGCCTGGAAGCAGGGGGCAGGTGAGCAGTACTTC